The 4 T cell receptor beta chains below come from one sample, sequenced in a study of CD8+ T cells in alopecia areata. The sorting of pooled cutaneous lymph node cells relied on CD4, CD8alpha, NKG2D, NKG2ACE and other markers. Sequencing used cDNA as its template, made by extracting RNA and reverse transcribing it. Measured with immunoSEQ multiplex PCR; TCRdb has only the in-frame clones, and not every one. This sample has 200,000 to 300,000 clones and no singletons, with around 1.2% in the ten largest. Sequencing used CD4+ T cells sorted from a lymph node. These receptors all stem from a C3H/HeJ mouse with alopecia areata. The MHC haplotype recorded for the strain is H2-k.

This clone came up a few times. Mouse gene names and germline throughout. The read is 4 residues too short to cover the CDR3 end, so that end is filled in from the germline J gene. The identical CDR3 is also encoded by other nucleotide sequences in the sample. The rearrangement links TRBV1 to TRBJ1-1; unclear D gene. V lost 1 base, J lost 0 bases, and 6 bases lay in between. The germline CDR1 and CDR2 sequences are NSQYPW and LRSPGD (reference sequence). The CDR3 is 14 residues long. CDR3 sequence reads: CTCSAGQSNTEVFF. CDR3 DNA (partial): TGCACCTGCAGTGCAGGACAATCAAACACA.

A word on this clone: The genes and germline here are from mouse. The read terminates 4 residues ahead of where the CDR3 ends, so the germline J gene completes it. The V call is TRBV13-2, the J call TRBJ2-1, with 14 positions matching TRBD2. CDR3 length: 16 residues. Germline values: CDR1 NNHNN, CDR2 SYGAGS (reference sequence). CDR3 bases read: TGTGCCAGCGGTGAACCGGGACTGGGGGGGCTGGCT. Translating it yields CASGEPGLGGLA. The CDR3 in full is CASGEPGLGGLAEQFF.

Concerning this clone itself: Germline and genes: mouse. The CDR3 end falls 4 residues outside the read, so it is completed with the germline J gene. The chain carries TRBV14 and TRBJ2-2; D gene ambiguous. Germline CDR1 and CDR2: SGHDT and FRDEAV. The CDR3 sequence is 10 residues long. The sequenced CDR3 bases are TGTGCCAGCAGTCCTGGG. This gives the protein CASSPG. The full CDR3 sequence reads CASSPGQLYF.

A remark on this clone: Genes and germline are mouse. The read ends 4 residues early relative to the CDR3; the germline J gene fills the gap. V and J are TRBV13-1 and TRBJ2-5; D might be TRBD2 (6 bases). Germline CDR1 is NSHNY and CDR2 is SYGAGN. The CDR3 sequence is 14 residues long. Trimming cost V 5 bases and J 2 bases, with 12 bases left between them. The CDR3 here is CASSPRLAQDTQYF. The covered CDR3 bases are TGTGCCAGCAGCCCTCGACTGGCCCAAGAC.